This TCR beta chain appears in the sequencing data of a study of blood T cells in healthy people across ages. V gave up 6 bases and J gave up 2 bases, with 12 bases separating them. The CDR3 extends over 13 amino acids. Germline loops: CDR1 SQVTM, CDR2 ANQGSEA. As regards this clonotype: This clone may be a read error of a much larger clone one base away.

The use of a sample-barcoded 5' primer and a J-beta primer mix characterized a second PCR of roughly 6 to 11 cycles. TCRdb re-derived calls from the 5' RACE reads in MiXCR, one entry per CDR3 protein. Of around 970,000 distinct CDR3 sequences in the sample, just over 50% were seen once. V and J are TRBV29-1 and TRBJ2-3, with a possible D match to TRBD1 (5 bases). The clonotype comes from a woman aged 60-75 years in good health. Sequenced sample: blood. The chain's CDR3 is CSVLETATDTQYF. The DNA for the CDR3 is TGCAGCGTGCTTGAGACAGCCACAGATACGCAGTATTTT.